One and the same sample provided the 28 T cell receptor beta chains below, sequenced in a study of regulatory T cells in long-lasting Graves disease. Researchers made TCR beta libraries by using iRepertoire HTBI primers and running Arm-PCR on CDR3 regions. TCRdb redid the calling of the multiplex PCR reads with MiXCR, one entry per CDR3 protein. Here the sample spans approximately 380,000 distinct CDR3 sequences, around 20% being singletons. As to time point: persistent/refractory GD, antithyroid drugs over 5 years with positive TRAb. PBMCs provided the RNA from which the TCR library was made. Material: peripheral blood mononuclear cells (PBMCs), obtained when the disease was refractory, from a patient treated with antithyroid drugs. Receptors originate from a female donor with Graves disease.

This clonotype was observed many times. J is TRBJ1-1 and V is TRBV30; 7 nucleotides line up with TRBD1. Trimming cost V 2 bases and J 1 base; bases outside gene matches: 7. Germline loops: CDR1 GTSNPN, CDR2 SVGIG (reference sequence). This CDR3 spans 15 amino acids. CDR3 protein: CAWSPWDRANTEAFF. The CDR3 DNA follows: TGTGCCTGGAGTCCCTGGGACAGAGCGAACACTGAAGCTTTCTTT.

This chain connects TRBV28 to TRBJ2-7; D call uncertain. V lost 5 bases, J lost 1 base, and 12 bases lay in between. The CDR3 is made up of 14 amino acids. Germline CDR1 is MDHEN and CDR2 is SYDVKM. CDR3 coding DNA: TGTGCCAGCAGTCCAAACTATCTATCCTACGAGCAGTACTTC. Its translation is CASSPNYLSYEQYF.

V and J are TRBV20-1 and TRBJ1-1; TRBD1 is a possible D gene (6 bases). CDR1 DFQATT and CDR2 SNEGSKA come from the germline V gene (reference sequence). V lost 1 base, J lost 1 base, and 13 bases lay in between. The CDR3 runs 15 residues. As DNA, the CDR3 is TGCAGTGCTAGAGCCGAGGACAGAAGGAACACTGAAGCTTTCTTT. This gives the protein CSARAEDRRNTEAFF.

This clonotype was seen more than once but under ten times. The conserved final phenylalanine or tryptophan is absent from the CDR3, which likely points to a read error. The chain joins TRBV28 to TRBJ1-1; unclear D gene. Germline loops: CDR1 MDHEN, CDR2 SYDVKM. The CDR3 contains 14 residues. Trimming left V 6 bases short and J 4 bases short, with 15 bases between. For the CDR3, the DNA is TGTGCCAGCAGACAAGGGTATGGAGGCACTGAAGCTTTCTCT. It yields the protein CASRQGYGGTEAFS.

This clonotype occurred many times. This chain uses TRBV6-1 with TRBJ2-5; 7 bases match TRBD1. The CDR3 has 13 amino acids. Trimming removed 7 bases from V and 3 bases from J; junction bases left unmatched: 5. Germline CDR1 MNHNS, CDR2 SASEGT. CDR3 bases: TGTGCCAGCACTACCGACAGGGAAGAGACCCAGTACTTC. This gives the protein CASTTDREETQYF.

The chain recombines TRBV20-1 with TRBJ2-3; D unclear. The CDR3 spans 15 residues. V dropped 2 bases and J dropped 0 bases, with 12 bases sitting between them. CDR1 DFQATT and CDR2 SNEGSKA come from the germline V gene (reference sequence). CDR3 sequence (DNA): TGCAGTGCTAGATCGGTCCCCGCTAGCACAGATACGCAGTATTTT. Translating gives CSARSVPASTDTQYF.

As concerns this clonotype: This may stem from a read error, because a much larger clone lies one nucleotide away. Because the CDR3 is missing its conserved closing phenylalanine or tryptophan, this is likely a read error. The genes are TRBV27 and TRBJ1-5, with D perhaps TRBD1 (6 bases). The CDR3 is 14 residues long. CDR1 and CDR2 from the germline V gene are MNHEY and SMNVEV (reference sequence). Trimming took off 6 bases at V and 3 bases at J, with 12 bases between the two ends. CDR3 region: CASRYQGSNQPQHV. The DNA of the CDR3 is TGTGCCAGCAGATACCAGGGGTCCAATCAGCCCCAGCATGTT.

The sample holds many counts of this clonotype. The chain uses TRBV2 and TRBJ2-7; D not resolved. CDR1 and CDR2 from the germline V gene are SNHLY and FYNNEI. The CDR3 runs to 14 residues. V was pared by 4 bases and J by 0 bases, with 10 bases between. CDR3 DNA sequence: TGTGCCAGCAGTGCCCCGGAAAGCTCCTACGAGCAGTACTTC. Its protein product is CASSAPESSYEQYF.

This clonotype showed up just a few times. The V gene is TRBV6-5, the J gene TRBJ1-1, with D unresolved. CDR1 and CDR2 (germline): MNHEY, SVGAGI. This CDR3 spans 14 amino acids. V was pared by 0 bases and J by 7 bases, with 12 bases between. The CDR3 loop reads CASSYSIGSLEAFF. CDR3 in DNA: TGTGCCAGCAGTTACTCGATTGGTTCCCTTGAAGCTTTCTTT.

This clonotype came up many times. Its ends do not fully match the called genes, so a read error is possible. The V and J genes are TRBV28 and TRBJ1-1, with D tentatively TRBD1 (5 bases). The CDR3 is 14 residues long. Germline V CDR1 and CDR2: MDHEN, SYDVKM. The CDR3 coding sequence is TGTGCCAGCAGCTTATACAGGCTGAACACTGAAGCTTTCTTT. Its translation: CASSLYRLNTEAFF.

Many counts were recorded for this clonotype. V gene TRBV7-2 combines with J gene TRBJ1-5; D is unresolved. V gave up 1 base and J gave up 6 bases, with 10 bases separating them. CDR1 and CDR2 (germline): SGHTA, FQGNSA. The CDR3 has 14 amino acids. The CDR3 sequence: CASSLGGGSQPQHF. The CDR3 nucleotides are TGTGCCAGCAGCTTAGGGGGTGGGAGTCAGCCCCAGCATTTT.

To note about this clonotype: A read error may explain this, as a much larger clone is one base away. This chain uses TRBV27 with TRBJ1-2; 7 bases are a match to TRBD1. Germline CDR1 MNHEY, CDR2 SMNVEV (reference sequence). The CDR3 is 16 residues long. V lost 6 bases and J lost 0; bases outside the gene matches: 10. The CDR3 region is CASRFNRGLTNYGYTF. CDR3 nucleotide sequence: TGTGCCAGCAGGTTCAACAGGGGACTCACTAACTATGGCTACACCTTC.

This clonotype was counted at least ten times. This chain joins TRBV20-1 and TRBJ1-4; the match to TRBD1 covers 8 bases. CDR3 length: 18 amino acids. V was pared by 2 bases and J by 0 bases, with 11 bases of the junction left unmatched. From germline, CDR1 is DFQATT and CDR2 SNEGSKA (reference sequence). CDR3 amino acids: CSARPDRALLSTNEKLFF. CDR3 in DNA: TGCAGTGCTAGACCGGACAGGGCGTTACTATCAACTAATGAAAAACTGTTTTTT.

There are a few counts of this clonotype. The CDR3 sequence is CASRRRTVGGYTEAFF. In DNA form, the CDR3 reads TGTGCCAGCAGGCGGAGAACCGTCGGTGGGTACACTGAAGCTTTCTTT. This chain connects TRBV6-2 or TRBV6-3 to TRBJ1-1; D gene uncertain. The CDR3 sequence is 16 residues long. From germline, CDR1 is MNHEY and CDR2 SVGEGT. Trimming left V 6 bases short and J 3 bases short, with 20 bases between.

The chain joins TRBV9 to TRBJ2-7; either TRBD1 or TRBD2 may supply D (5 bases each). With 4 bases removed from V and 0 bases from J, the gap between germline ends came to 14 bases. The CDR3 sequence is 15 residues long. CDR1 is SGDLS and CDR2 is YYNGEE in the germline V gene. The CDR3 sequence is CASSSGPRPSYEQYF. The CDR3 region has the DNA TGTGCCAGCAGCTCGGGACCAAGGCCCTCCTACGAGCAGTACTTC.

This clonotype was observed a few times. V and J are TRBV20-1 and TRBJ2-7; 12 nucleotides align to TRBD1. Germline CDR1 and CDR2: DFQATT and SNEGSKA (reference sequence). J was trimmed by 6 bases and V by 1 base; bases with no gene match: 1. The CDR3 has 13 residues. CDR3 protein: CSARGDRGLEQYF. CDR3 bases: TGCAGTGCTAGAGGGGACAGGGGGCTCGAGCAGTACTTC.

This clonotype showed up many times. This chain uses TRBV6-1 with TRBJ1-5; D unresolved. The CDR3 has 15 residues. V was cut by 2 bases and J by 2 bases, with 10 bases left in between. Germline assignment: CDR1 MNHNS and CDR2 SASEGT. CDR3 coding DNA: TGTGCCAGCAGTGAACAAACCGGGGGCAATCAGCCCCAGCATTTT. Protein sequence: CASSEQTGGNQPQHF.

This clonotype was observed many times. CDR3 nucleotides: TGTGCCACCAGTGACCCAGGTAGCAATCAGCCCCAGCATTTT. Residues: CATSDPGSNQPQHF. The rearrangement links TRBV24-1 to TRBJ1-5; D is ambiguous. V was pared by 4 bases and J by 0 bases, with 6 bases between. CDR1 is KGHDR and CDR2 is SFDVKD in the germline V gene. There are 14 residues in the CDR3.

The sample holds a few counts of this clonotype. CDR3 amino acids: CSVAGRLQETQYF. CDR3 sequence (DNA): TGCAGCGTTGCCGGACGTTTACAAGAGACCCAGTACTTC. The chain employs TRBV29-1 and TRBJ2-5; D gene ambiguous. CDR1 and CDR2 from the germline V gene are SQVTM and ANQGSEA. The CDR3 contains 13 residues. The V end lost 4 bases, the J end lost 2 bases, and 11 bases lay between the germline ends.

The V call is TRBV29-1, the J call TRBJ2-6; D is undetermined. The length of the CDR3 is 14 residues. V lost 7 bases to trimming and J lost 3 bases, with 13 bases between them. The germline CDR1 and CDR2 sequences are SQVTM and ANQGSEA. This CDR3 is CSDVAIGGANVLTF. The CDR3 region has the DNA TGCAGCGACGTCGCAATTGGTGGGGCCAACGTCCTGACTTTC.

The chain combines TRBV7-9 with TRBJ2-7; TRBD1 aligns across 7 bases. The CDR3 has 11 amino acids. V shed 10 bases and J 5 bases; nucleotides not matched to a gene: 5. Germline values: CDR1 SEHNR, CDR2 FQNEAQ (reference sequence). Here the CDR3 DNA reads TGTGCCACAGACAGGGTCCACGAGCAGTACTTC. Translating it yields CATDRVHEQYF.

This clonotype occurred many times. The chain is built from TRBV28 and TRBJ1-5, with 10 bases matching TRBD1. Trimming removed 7 bases from V and 7 bases from J; junction bases left unmatched: 7. Germline CDR1 MDHEN, CDR2 SYDVKM. The CDR3 is 14 amino acids. CDR3 nucleotides: TGTGCCAGCAAGACAGGGGGCTCCGGGCAGCCCCAGCATTTT. Its protein product is CASKTGGSGQPQHF.

In this sample, this clonotype turned up many times. The chain recombines TRBV7-2 with TRBJ1-1; the D is unclear. V was cut by 4 bases and J by 6 bases, with 6 bases left in between. From germline, CDR1 is SGHTA and CDR2 FQGNSA. The CDR3 has 11 amino acids. The CDR3 region has the DNA TGTGCCAGCAGCTCTTCTGCTGAAGCTTTCTTT. It is translated as CASSSSAEAFF. Looking up the rest from reference TRBV7-2 and TRBJ1-1 gives the full variable domain: GAGVSQSPSNKVTEKGKDVELRCDPISGHTALYWYRQSLGQGLEFLIYFQGNSAPDKSGLPSDRFSAERTGGSVSTLTIQRTQQEDSAVYLCASSSSAEAFFGQGTRLTVV.

This clonotype appeared many times. The rearrangement uses TRBV11-2 and TRBJ2-2; D gene unclear. The CDR3 covers 14 residues. Between the trimmed V and J ends, which lost 1 base and 6 bases, there was a span of 9 bases. The V gene's germline CDR1 is SGHAT and CDR2 FQNNGV. DNA for the CDR3: TGTGCCAGCAGCTTAGTGTTGGTCTCCGGGGAGCTGTTTTTT. Its protein is CASSLVLVSGELFF.

This clonotype was recorded at least ten times. V usage is TRBV28 and J usage is TRBJ2-2; possible D gene TRBD2, 5 bases. V was clipped by 7 bases and J by 1 base, with 13 bases between them. CDR3 length: 15 amino acids. CDR1 and CDR2 from the germline V gene are MDHEN and SYDVKM. CDR3 protein: CASIDPGLNTGELFF. CDR3 coding DNA: TGTGCCAGCATCGACCCGGGGTTGAACACCGGGGAGCTGTTTTTT.

The table lists this clonotype with a few counts. The chain recombines TRBV27 with TRBJ2-6, with TRBD1 as a possible D gene (5 bases). The CDR3 loop spans 17 amino acids. Trimming shortened V by 5 bases and J by 0 bases, and 14 bases separated the two germline ends. Germline lookup yields CDR1 MNHEY and CDR2 SMNVEV (reference sequence). In DNA, the CDR3 is TGTGCCAGCAGTCGCAGGGTCCACGGCTCTGGGGCCAACGTCCTGACTTTC. Protein product: CASSRRVHGSGANVLTF.

The V gene is TRBV4-2, the J gene TRBJ2-7, with 10 nucleotides matching TRBD2. Germline lookup yields CDR1 LGHNA and CDR2 YNFKEQ. With 1 base clipped from V and 3 bases from J, the junction kept 6 bases outside the gene matches. The CDR3 contains 16 residues. For the CDR3, the DNA is TGTGCCAGCAGCCAAGGGGGGGTAGCGGGAGGCTACGAGCAGTACTTC. Residues: CASSQGGVAGGYEQYF.

The chain combines TRBV13 with TRBJ2-5, with D possibly called TRBD1 or TRBD2 (6 bases each). The CDR3 totals 18 residues. CDR1 is PRHDT and CDR2 is FYEKMQ in the germline V gene (reference sequence). V shed 5 bases and J shed 0 bases, with 22 bases lying between them. CDR3 protein: CASSPRALGRDNQETQYF. CDR3 coding DNA: TGTGCCAGCAGCCCCAGGGCCCTCGGGCGGGACAACCAAGAGACCCAGTACTTC. The full variable domain, rest sourced from reference TRBV13 and TRBJ2-5, is AAGVIQSPRHLIKEKRETATLKCYPIPRHDTVYWYQQGPGQDPQFLISFYEKMQSDKGSIPDRFSAQQFSDYHSELNMSSLELGDSALYFCASSPRALGRDNQETQYFGPGTRLLVL.